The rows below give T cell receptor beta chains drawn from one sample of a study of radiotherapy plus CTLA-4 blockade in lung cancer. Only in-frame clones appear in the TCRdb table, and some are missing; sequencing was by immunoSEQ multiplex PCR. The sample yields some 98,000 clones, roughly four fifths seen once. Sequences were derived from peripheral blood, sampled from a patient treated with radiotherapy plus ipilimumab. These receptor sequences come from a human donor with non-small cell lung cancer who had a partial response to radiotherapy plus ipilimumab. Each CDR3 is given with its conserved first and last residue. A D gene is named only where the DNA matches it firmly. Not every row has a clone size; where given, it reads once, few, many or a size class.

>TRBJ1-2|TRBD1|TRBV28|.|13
TGTGCCACCCAAGCCAACAGGGGCTATGGCTACACCTTC
CATQANRGYGYTF
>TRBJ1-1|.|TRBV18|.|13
TGTGCCAGCACCCTCGGGGGGAACACTGAAGCTTTCTTT
CASTLGGNTEAFF
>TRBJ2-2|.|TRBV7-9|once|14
TGTGCCAGCAGCACGGACTCGAACACCGGGGAGCTGTTTTTT
CASSTDSNTGELFF
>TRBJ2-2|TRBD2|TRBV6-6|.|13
TGTGCCAGCAGTTTTGGCGGGGGCGGGGAGCTGTTTTTT
CASSFGGGGELFF
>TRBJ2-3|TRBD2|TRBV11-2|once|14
TGTGCCAGCAGCCCAGCTCGCGGGAGTGATACGCAGTATTTT
CASSPARGSDTQYF
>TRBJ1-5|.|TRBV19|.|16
TGTGCCAGTAGAGAGGGATCCAAGACCCACCATCAGCCCCAGCATTTT
CASREGSKTHHQPQHF
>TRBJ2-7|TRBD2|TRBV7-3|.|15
TGTGCCAGCAGCTTACGGCCAGGGACTACCTACGAGCAGTACTTC
CASSLRPGTTYEQYF
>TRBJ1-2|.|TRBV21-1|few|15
TGTGCCAGCAGCAAAAGGTCGGGGGGATGGTATGGCTACACCTTC
CASSKRSGGWYGYTF
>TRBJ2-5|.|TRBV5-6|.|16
TGTGCCAGCAGGGCGATCGCCCGGAGTGCGCAAGAGACCCAGTACTTC
CASRAIARSAQETQYF
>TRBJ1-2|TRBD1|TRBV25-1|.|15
TGTGCCAGCAGTGAATGGAGGGGGCGAGGCTATGGCTACACCTTC
CASSEWRGRGYGYTF
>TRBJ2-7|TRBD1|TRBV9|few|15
TGTGCCAGCAGGGCCGGGACAGGGAGCTCCTACGAGCAGTACTTC
CASRAGTGSSYEQYF
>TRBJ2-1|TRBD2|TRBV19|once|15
TGTGCCAGTAGTAACGGCGGGGGAGCCTACAATGAGCAGTTCTTC
CASSNGGGAYNEQFF
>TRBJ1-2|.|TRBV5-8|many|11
TGTGCCAGCAGCCTGGGTCCAGGCTACACCTTC
CASSLGPGYTF
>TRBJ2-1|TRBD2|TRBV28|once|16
TGTGCCAGCAGTCCAAGGGGACTAGCTTCCTACAATGAGCAGTTCTTC
CASSPRGLASYNEQFF
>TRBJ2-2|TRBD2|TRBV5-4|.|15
TGTGCCAGCAGCCCACACAGCGGGAGGGTCGGGGAGCTGTTTTTT
CASSPHSGRVGELFF
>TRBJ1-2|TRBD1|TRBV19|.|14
TGTGCCAGTACCCACCGGGACAGACCATATGGCTACACCTTC
CASTHRDRPYGYTF
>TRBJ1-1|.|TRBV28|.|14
TGTGCCAGCAGTTTGCAAGGGGGGGAGACTGAAGCTTTCTTT
CASSLQGGETEAFF
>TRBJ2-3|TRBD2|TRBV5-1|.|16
TGCGCCAGCAGCCCCACTAGCGGAAGGGGAACAGATACGCAGTATTTT
CASSPTSGRGTDTQYF
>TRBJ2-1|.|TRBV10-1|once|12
TGCGCCAGCAGTGAGTCGGTGGGCAGACGGTTCTTC
CASSESVGRRFF
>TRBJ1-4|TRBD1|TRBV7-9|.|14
TGTGCCAGCAGCTGGCAGGGGGCCGGTGAAAAACTGTTTTTT
CASSWQGAGEKLFF
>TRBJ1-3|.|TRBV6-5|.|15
TGTGCCAGCAGTGTAACAAACAGGAGGGTAAACACCATATATTTT
CASSVTNRRVNTIYF
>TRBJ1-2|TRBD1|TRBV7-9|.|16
TGTGCCAGCAGCGCAGACAGGGGAGGACGTATAGGACGCTACACCTTC
CASSADRGGRIGRYTF
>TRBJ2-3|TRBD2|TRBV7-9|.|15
TGTGCCAGCAGCCGGCCCAGCGGGAGTACAGATACGCAGTATTTT
CASSRPSGSTDTQYF
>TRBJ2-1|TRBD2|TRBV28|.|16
TGTGCCACTACCAGCCCGGGACTAGTCCTTCGCAATGAGCAGTTCTTC
CATTSPGLVLRNEQFF
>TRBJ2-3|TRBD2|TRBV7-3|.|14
TGTGCCAGCAGCTTCCTAGCGGGAGCAGATACGCAGTATTTT
CASSFLAGADTQYF
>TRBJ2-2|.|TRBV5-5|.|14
TGTGCCAGCAGGGCGGACAGGAACACCGGGGAGCTGTTTTTT
CASRADRNTGELFF
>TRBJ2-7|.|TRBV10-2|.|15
TGCGCCAGCAGTGAGTCGACGGCGGTCGCCTACGAGCAGTACTTC
CASSESTAVAYEQYF
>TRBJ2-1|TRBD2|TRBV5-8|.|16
TGTGCCAGCAGCTTGGACCTAGCGGGAGGGCGTAATGAGCAGTTCTTC
CASSLDLAGGRNEQFF
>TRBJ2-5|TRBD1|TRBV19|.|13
TGTGCCAGTAGTCAACAGGGGGTGGAGACCCAGTACTTC
CASSQQGVETQYF
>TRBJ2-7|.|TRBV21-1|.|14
TGTGCCAGCAGCAAAGGGACAGACACATACGAGCAGTACTTC
CASSKGTDTYEQYF
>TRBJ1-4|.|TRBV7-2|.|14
TGTGCCAGCAGCTTTGCAGGGGTTAATGAAAAACTGTTTTTT
CASSFAGVNEKLFF
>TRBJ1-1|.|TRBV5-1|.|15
TGCGCCAGCAGCCTCCGACAGAACATGAACACTGAAGCTTTCTTT
CASSLRQNMNTEAFF
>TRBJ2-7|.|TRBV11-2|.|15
TGTGCCAGCAGCTTAGTTGGCGGGATAACCTACGAGCAGTACTTC
CASSLVGGITYEQYF
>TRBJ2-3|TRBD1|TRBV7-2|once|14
TGTGCCAGCAGCGTCGACAGGGCCTATACTACGCAGTATTTT
CASSVDRAYTTQYF
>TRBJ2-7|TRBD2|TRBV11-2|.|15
TGTGCCAGCAGCGCGACGACTAGCGGGAGGACCCAGCAGTACTTC
CASSATTSGRTQQYF
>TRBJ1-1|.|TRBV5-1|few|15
TGCGCCAGCAGCTTGGGGCGGGGGCTGGGCACTGAAGCTTTCTTT
CASSLGRGLGTEAFF
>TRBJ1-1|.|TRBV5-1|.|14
TGCGCCAGCAGCTTGCAGGACAGCTCTATTGAAGCTTTCTTT
CASSLQDSSIEAFF
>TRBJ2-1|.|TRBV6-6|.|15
TGTGCCAGCAGCGTCGAACAGAGCTCCTACAATGAGCAGTTCTTC
CASSVEQSSYNEQFF
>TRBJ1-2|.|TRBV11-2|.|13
TGTGCCAGCAGCCCCCGGACAGTACGAGGCTACACCTTC
CASSPRTVRGYTF
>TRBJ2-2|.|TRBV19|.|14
TGTGCCAGTAGCGGGATCCGGCGGACCGGGGAGCTGTTTTTT
CASSGIRRTGELFF
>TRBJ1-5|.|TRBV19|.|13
TGTGCCAGTAGTATTGGGGGGGAACAGCCCCAGCATTTT
CASSIGGEQPQHF
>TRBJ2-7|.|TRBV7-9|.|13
TGTGCCAGCAGGCGGGACAGTACCTACGAGCAGTACTTC
CASRRDSTYEQYF
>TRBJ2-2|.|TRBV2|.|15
TGTGCCAGCAGTGCCAGCGCATCAAACACCGGGGAGCTGTTTTTT
CASSASASNTGELFF
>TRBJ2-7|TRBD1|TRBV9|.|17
TGTGCCAGCAGCGTAGGACTAATAAGGGACAGTTCCTACGAGCAGTACTTC
CASSVGLIRDSSYEQYF
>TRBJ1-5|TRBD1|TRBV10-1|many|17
TGCGCCAGCAGTGAGCCAGGGGGTAAGCGGAGCAATCAGCCCCAGCATTTT
CASSEPGGKRSNQPQHF
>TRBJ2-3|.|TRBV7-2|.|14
TGTGCCAGCAGCCCGGACACCCGCACAGATACGCAGTATTTT
CASSPDTRTDTQYF
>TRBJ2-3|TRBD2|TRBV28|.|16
TGTGCCAGCAGTTTAGAAGGGGAGGGAGGAAGAGATACGCAGTATTTT
CASSLEGEGGRDTQYF
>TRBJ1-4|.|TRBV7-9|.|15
TGTGCCAGCAGCTTAGTACAGACGGCAAATGAAAAACTGTTTTTT
CASSLVQTANEKLFF
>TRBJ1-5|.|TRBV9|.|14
TGTGCCAGCAGCGAGGGGAATAGCAATCAGCCCCAGCATTTT
CASSEGNSNQPQHF
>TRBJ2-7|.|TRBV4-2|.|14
TGTGCCAGCAGCCATACAGGGAGCTCCTACGAGCAGTACTTC
CASSHTGSSYEQYF
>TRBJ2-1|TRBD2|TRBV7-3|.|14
TGTGCCAGCAGCTTAATGGGGACTAGCAATGAGCAGTTCTTC
CASSLMGTSNEQFF